This T cell receptor (beta chain) was sequenced in a study of blood T cells in healthy people across ages. Unmatched junction bases numbered 6, after V lost 0 bases and J lost 7 bases. The CDR3 is 14 amino acids. CDR1 LGHDT and CDR2 YNNKEL come from the germline V gene (reference sequence). Primers used in a second PCR of roughly 6 to 11 cycles were a sample-barcoded 5' primer and a J-beta primer mix. Carrying 12 random nucleotides, a template-switch adaptor labeled each individual cDNA molecule. One entry per CDR3 protein, called by TCRdb with MiXCR from the 5' RACE reads. The sample yields 650,000 to 800,000 distinct CDR3 sequences, approximately 44% seen once.

The sample consisted of blood. V and J are TRBV3-1 and TRBJ2-7, with 7 positions matching TRBD1. The receptor was isolated from a man aged 55 to 70 in good health. In DNA form, the CDR3 reads TGTGCCAGCAGCCAAGACCCAGGGGGTGTAGAGCAGTACTTC. As protein: CASSQDPGGVEQYF.